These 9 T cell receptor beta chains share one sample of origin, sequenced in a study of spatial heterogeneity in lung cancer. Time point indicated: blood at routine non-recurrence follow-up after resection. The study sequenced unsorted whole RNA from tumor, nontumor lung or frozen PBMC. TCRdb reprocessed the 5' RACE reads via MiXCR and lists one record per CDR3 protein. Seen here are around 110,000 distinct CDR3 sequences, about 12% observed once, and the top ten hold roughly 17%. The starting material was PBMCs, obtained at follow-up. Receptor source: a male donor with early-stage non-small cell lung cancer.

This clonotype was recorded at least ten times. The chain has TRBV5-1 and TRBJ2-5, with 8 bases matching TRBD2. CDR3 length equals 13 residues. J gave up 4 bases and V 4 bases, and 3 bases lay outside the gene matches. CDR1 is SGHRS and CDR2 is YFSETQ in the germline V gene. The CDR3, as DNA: TGCGCCAGCAGCATAGCGGGGAGAGAGACCCAGTACTTC. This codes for CASSIAGRETQYF.

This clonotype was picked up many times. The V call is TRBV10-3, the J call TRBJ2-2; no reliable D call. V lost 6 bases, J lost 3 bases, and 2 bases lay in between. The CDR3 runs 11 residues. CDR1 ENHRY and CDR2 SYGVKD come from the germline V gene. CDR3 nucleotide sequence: TGTGCCATCAGCGACACCGGGGAGCTGTTTTTT. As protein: CAISDTGELFF.

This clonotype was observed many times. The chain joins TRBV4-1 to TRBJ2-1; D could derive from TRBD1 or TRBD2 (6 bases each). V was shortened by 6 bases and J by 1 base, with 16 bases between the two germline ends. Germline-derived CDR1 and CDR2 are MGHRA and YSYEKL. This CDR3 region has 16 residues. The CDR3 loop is CASRQREGGSYNEQFF. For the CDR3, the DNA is TGCGCCAGCAGACAACGCGAGGGGGGTTCCTACAATGAGCAGTTCTTC.

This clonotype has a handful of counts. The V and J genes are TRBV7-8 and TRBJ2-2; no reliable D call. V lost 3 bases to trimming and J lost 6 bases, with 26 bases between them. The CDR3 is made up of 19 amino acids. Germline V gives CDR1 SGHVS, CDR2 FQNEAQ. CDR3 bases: TGTGCCAGCAGCTTCCGTAGTAGGATGGCCCGCCGGGTCGCCGGGGAGCTGTTTTTT. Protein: CASSFRSRMARRVAGELFF.

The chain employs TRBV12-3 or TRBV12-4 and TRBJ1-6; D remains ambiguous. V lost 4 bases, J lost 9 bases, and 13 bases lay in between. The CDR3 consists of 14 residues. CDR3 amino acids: CASSSPTGSSPLHF. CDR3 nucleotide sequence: TGTGCCAGCAGTTCCCCTACGGGGAGTTCACCCCTCCACTTT.

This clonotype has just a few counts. CDR3 nucleotides: TGTGCCAGCAAACAGGACACTTCTAGCAATCAGCCCCAGCATTTT. As protein: CASKQDTSSNQPQHF. The genes are TRBV6-2 or TRBV6-3 and TRBJ1-5, with D perhaps matching TRBD1 (5 bases). CDR3 length: 15 amino acids. V dropped 7 bases and J dropped 0 bases, with 13 bases sitting between them. CDR1 and CDR2 from the germline V gene are MNHEY and SVGEGT.

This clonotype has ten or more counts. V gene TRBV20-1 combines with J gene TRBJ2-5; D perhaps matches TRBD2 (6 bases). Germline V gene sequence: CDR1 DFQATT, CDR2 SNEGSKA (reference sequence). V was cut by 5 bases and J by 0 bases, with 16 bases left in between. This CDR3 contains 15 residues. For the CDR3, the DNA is TGCAGTGCTCTCAGATACGGGGACTACCAAGAGACCCAGTACTTC. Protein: CSALRYGDYQETQYF.

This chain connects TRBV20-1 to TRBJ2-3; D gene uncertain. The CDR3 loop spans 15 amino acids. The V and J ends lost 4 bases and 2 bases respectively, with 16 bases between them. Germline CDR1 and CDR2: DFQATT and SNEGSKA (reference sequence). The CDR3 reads CSAIGQPGPTDTQYF. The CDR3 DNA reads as TGCAGTGCTATTGGCCAGCCCGGGCCCACAGATACGCAGTATTTT.

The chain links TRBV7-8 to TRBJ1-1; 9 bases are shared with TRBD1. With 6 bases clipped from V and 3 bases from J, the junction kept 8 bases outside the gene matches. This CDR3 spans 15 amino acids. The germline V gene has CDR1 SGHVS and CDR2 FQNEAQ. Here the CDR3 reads CASRRDRGMHTEAFF. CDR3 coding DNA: TGTGCCAGCAGGAGAGACAGGGGGATGCACACTGAAGCTTTCTTT. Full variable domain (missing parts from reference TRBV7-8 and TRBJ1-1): GAGVSQSPRYKVAKRGQDVALRCDPISGHVSLFWYQQALGQGPEFLTYFQNEAQLDKSGLPSDRFFAERPEGSVSTLKIQRTQQEDSAVYLCASRRDRGMHTEAFFGQGTRLTVV.